Listed below are T cell receptor beta chains from one sample, sequenced in a study of cytomegalovirus exposure and HLA in healthy donors. Generated by immunoSEQ multiplex PCR, the TCRdb table keeps only in-frame clones and is missing some. The sample carries 200,000 to 250,000 clones, about 74% recorded once. The specimen was PBMCs. The receptors come from a woman under 40 in good health and CMV-seronegative. Both conserved end residues are part of each CDR3. The D gene is left open where the match is weak. Clone size is given for some rows only: seen once, a few or many times, or a class if the clone is expanded.

J gene | V gene | D gene | clone size | CDR3 length | CDR3 DNA | CDR3 protein
TRBJ1-1 | TRBV6-6 | . | . | 12 | TGTGCCAGCAGAAGGGGCGACACTGAAGCTTTCTTT | CASRRGDTEAFF
TRBJ2-5 | TRBV5-1 | TRBD2 | . | 15 | TGCGCCAGCAGCCAGGGGACTAGCGGGCAAGAGACCCAGTACTTC | CASSQGTSGQETQYF
TRBJ2-1 | TRBV13 | TRBD2 | once | 14 | TGTGCCACTACCGAGGGGGCGGGAGGGTATGAGCAGTTCTTC | CATTEGAGGYEQFF
TRBJ2-5 | TRBV19 | . | . | 13 | TGTGCCAGTAGTATCAGGATACAAGAGACCCAGTACTTC | CASSIRIQETQYF
TRBJ1-3 | TRBV19 | . | few | 13 | TGTGCCAGTCCCCCAGGCTCTGGAAACACCATATATTTT | CASPPGSGNTIYF
TRBJ1-2 | TRBV19 | . | . | 16 | TGTGCCAGTAGTATCACTTGGACAGCTCTTGCCTATGGCTACACCTTC | CASSITWTALAYGYTF
TRBJ2-7 | TRBV6-1 | . | once | 11 | TGTGCCAGCAGTAACAGGAACAAGCAGTACTTC | CASSNRNKQYF
TRBJ2-5 | TRBV19 | TRBD2 | . | 15 | TGTGCCAGTAGTCCGGGCGGGGGGGCCCAAGAGACCCAGTACTTC | CASSPGGGAQETQYF
TRBJ2-7 | TRBV6-1 | TRBD2 | . | 14 | TGTGCCAGCCGACGACTAGCGGGATTCTACGAGCAGTACTTC | CASRRLAGFYEQYF
TRBJ2-3 | TRBV7-8 | TRBD2 | . | 16 | TGTGCCAGCAGCCGCGGAGCGGGAGAATTATCAGATACGCAGTATTTT | CASSRGAGELSDTQYF
TRBJ2-7 | TRBV5-1 | TRBD2 | . | 17 | TGCGCCAGCAGCCCGGGACTAGCGGGAGTCAGGTCCTACGAGCAGTACTTC | CASSPGLAGVRSYEQYF
TRBJ2-1 | TRBV10-3 | TRBD2 | few | 18 | TGTGCCATCAGTGAGTCGGGAGGGAGCTGGAAAAGAGTGGGTGAGCAGTTCTTC | CAISESGGSWKRVGEQFF
TRBJ2-3 | TRBV10-2 | . | few | 14 | TGCGCCAGCAGTCCTAGATTAACCACAGATACGCAGTATTTT | CASSPRLTTDTQYF
TRBJ2-1 | TRBV7-6 | TRBD1 | . | 15 | TGTGCCAGCAGCTTAGAACAGGGGGTCTACAATGAGCAGTTCTTC | CASSLEQGVYNEQFF
TRBJ1-2 | TRBV6-5 | . | . | 12 | TGTGCCAGCAGTTACGGGCCCTATGGCTACACCTTC | CASSYGPYGYTF
TRBJ1-2 | TRBV7-3 | . | . | 13 | TGTGCCAGCAGCTTAGGCGCAGGGTTTGGCTACACCTTC | CASSLGAGFGYTF
TRBJ2-3 | TRBV9 | . | once | 14 | TGTGCCAGCAGCGAGCGGGTGAGGACAGATACGCAGTATTTT | CASSERVRTDTQYF
TRBJ1-2 | TRBV7-9 | . | . | 12 | TGTGCCAGCAGCGGAACAGGGCATGGCTACACCTTC | CASSGTGHGYTF
TRBJ1-1 | TRBV30 | . | . | 14 | TGTGCCTGGAGTGCTGCCTACAGGGATACTGAAGCTTTCTTT | CAWSAAYRDTEAFF
TRBJ2-1 | TRBV30 | TRBD2 | . | 20 | TGTGCCTGGAGTCCTTACTCCGGGACTAGCGGGATTCTATGGCGTAATGAGCAGTTCTTC | CAWSPYSGTSGILWRNEQFF
TRBJ2-1 | TRBV11-2 | TRBD2 | . | 15 | TGTGCCAGCAGCTCGATAGCGGGAAGCTACAATGAGCAGTTCTTC | CASSSIAGSYNEQFF
TRBJ1-1 | TRBV25-1 | . | . | 14 | TGTGCCAGCAGTGAACCGGGAGAAGGAACTGAAGCTTTCTTT | CASSEPGEGTEAFF